This TCR beta chain was sequenced during a study of blood T cell repertoires in COVID-19 (dated by TCRdb to about 2020). For the study in its entirety: Samples from collaborators originated in the United States, Italy and Spain and spanned both the acute and convalescent phases of COVID-19. The material from the prospective study consisted of cDNA or gDNA derived from T cells, B-cell-depleted T cells, or PBMCs. Deeply sampled blood TCRbeta repertoires from subjects exposed to, actively infected with, or recovered from COVID-19 were included in the dataset. The repertoires were released in a freely available public database meant as a resource for research on the immune response to SARS-CoV-2. Samples came from the ongoing ImmuneRACE study (first 160 participants) plus 1,254 subjects from 6 global collaborators. Nearly every sample came with metadata listing a de-identified subject ID, COVID-19 status, age in years and sex. Where available, HLA class I and class II types were taken from metadata supplied by the sample provider and were not determined by assay-based typing.

TCRbeta CDR3 regions were amplified from genomic DNA using the immunoSEQ Assay, a bias-controlled multiplex PCR. Turning to the authors' computational methods: The number of nucleated cells in each sample was estimated by amplification of reference gene primers within the assay. Sequence reads were collapsed and filtered to measure the absolute abundance of every unique TCRbeta CDR3 rearrangement. For each sample, productive Simpson clonality was calculated as the square root of Simpson's diversity index over productive rearrangements. The source is immuneACCESS, and TCRdb retained only in-frame sequences with V and J called. Part of the clones is not carried over; for the studies checked, unresolved V genes explain less than half of this, and the remainder is unexplained. The V and J calls and the clone size are those of that table, but D and trimming were determined from the DNA. For this sample there are roughly 40,000 clones; under 80% appear just once. The ten largest clonotypes hold about 27% of the sample.

Each collaborating institution followed its own protocols to collect whole blood in K2EDTA tubes. For TCRbeta analysis, collaborators shipped samples as frozen whole blood, isolated PBMCs, or DNA extracted from either of those sample types. Note on this clone: Its cognate antigen has yet to be identified. Base qualities are not recorded, but no much larger clone differs from it by a single base.

Including cysteine and phenylalanine, the CDR3 has 18 amino acids. Only CDR3 DNA remains: 54 bases, in frame from the first base. The V end gives up 5 bases and the J end 2 bases, leaving 10 bases in the junction not matched to a gene. CDR1 and CDR2 are read off the germline V gene as MNHEY and SVGEGT. Points the paper makes about the study in general: The amount of clinical and demographic metadata varied by source and participant and was provided uncurated.

The clonotype comes from a man older than 75 with acute or convalescent COVID-19. This receptor chain uses TRBV6-2 or TRBV6-3 and TRBJ2-5; TRBD2 aligns with 14 central bases. The specimen sequenced was peripheral blood. The nucleotides are TGTGCCAGCAGTACCAGGACTAGCGGGGGGACGAATCAAGAGACCCAGTACTTC. This encodes CASSTRTSGGTNQETQYF.